These 14 T cell receptor beta chains came from one sample sequenced in a study of human T cells and chemical hapten exposure. Noted time point: pre-sensitization, week 0. Documented treatment: therapeutic diphenylcyclopropenone sensitization with weekly scalp DPC. From the RACE reads, TCRdb called clonotypes with MiXCR, one entry per CDR3 protein. The sample yields around 95,000 distinct CDR3 sequences, 10% to 14% seen once. This specimen was whole blood, taken in connection with sensitization to the hapten diphenylcyclopropenone (DPC). Receptor source: a woman aged 60-70 years with alopecia areata. Some clones in this sample may be carry-over from other donors' samples.

The chain has TRBV11-2 and TRBJ2-5; the D is unclear. The CDR3 covers 14 residues. The ends were cut back, 3 bases at V and 5 bases at J, with 13 bases in the middle. Germline-derived CDR1 and CDR2 are SGHAT and FQNNGV. CDR3 amino acids: CASSFGTAPETQYF. The CDR3 nucleotides read TGTGCCAGCAGCTTCGGCACTGCCCCCGAGACCCAGTACTTC.

This clonotype came up a few times. The gene calls are TRBV5-1 and TRBJ2-2; 11 bases are shared with TRBD2. There are 16 residues in the CDR3. From germline, CDR1 is SGHRS and CDR2 YFSETQ. Losses at the gene ends were 4 bases for V and 2 bases for J; bases not matched to a gene: 4. CDR3 amino acids: CASSPTSGVNTGELFF. The CDR3 bases are TGCGCCAGCAGCCCGACTAGCGGGGTTAACACCGGGGAGCTGTTTTTT.

This clonotype occurred many times. V usage is TRBV29-1 and J usage is TRBJ2-2; maybe TRBD1 (5 bases). CDR3 length: 14 amino acids. V lost 0 bases, J lost 5 bases, and 10 bases lay in between. CDR1 is SQVTM and CDR2 is ANQGSEA in the germline V gene. The CDR3 sequence: CSVEEQGGTGELFF. The DNA for the CDR3 is TGCAGCGTTGAAGAGCAGGGTGGTACCGGGGAGCTGTTTTTT.

This clonotype was seen a few times. The gene calls are TRBV30 and TRBJ2-1; D gene uncertain. Deletions cut 1 base from V and 4 bases from J, with 2 bases between. The germline gives CDR1 GTSNPN, CDR2 SVGIG (reference sequence). The CDR3 is made up of 11 amino acids. CDR3 sequence (DNA): TGTGCCTGGAGTGGGTACAATGAGCAGTTCTTC. Protein: CAWSGYNEQFF.

This clonotype was observed a few times. V is TRBV27 and J is TRBJ2-2; 8 bases map to TRBD1. CDR3 length equals 15 residues. J was trimmed by 7 bases and V by 9 bases; bases with no gene match: 13. Germline loops: CDR1 MNHEY, CDR2 SMNVEV (reference sequence). The CDR3 bases are TGTGCCAGTCATCACTCCAGGGGGCGAATCGGGGAGCTGTTTTTT. Residues: CASHHSRGRIGELFF.

Here the CDR3 DNA reads TGTGCCAGCAGCTTAAGTCAAAGGATCAATGAGCAGTTCTTC. Its translation is CASSLSQRINEQFF. The gene calls are TRBV7-9 and TRBJ2-1; D is uncertain. Germline loops: CDR1 SEHNR, CDR2 FQNEAQ (reference sequence). Trimming took off 2 bases at V and 6 bases at J, with 11 bases between the two ends. The CDR3 is made up of 14 amino acids. The variable domain in full, completed from reference TRBV7-9 and TRBJ2-1, reads DTGVSQNPRHKITKRGQNVTFRCDPISEHNRLYWYRQTLGQGPEFLTYFQNEAQLEKSRLLSDRFSAERPKGSFSTLEIQRTEQGDSAMYLCASSLSQRINEQFFGPGTRLTVL.

This chain joins TRBV6-6 and TRBJ2-7; 13 nucleotides match TRBD2. With 7 bases clipped from V and 4 bases from J, the junction kept 7 bases outside the gene matches. The CDR3 loop spans 15 amino acids. CDR1 is MNHNY and CDR2 is SVGAGI in the germline V gene (reference sequence). CDR3 nucleotide sequence: TGTGCCAGCAATATAAGACTAGCGGGGGGTTACGAGCAGTACTTC. Encoded protein: CASNIRLAGGYEQYF.

This clonotype was counted at least ten times. The chain joins TRBV2 to TRBJ2-1; 9 nucleotides align to TRBD2. The CDR3 extends over 15 amino acids. The germline gives CDR1 SNHLY, CDR2 FYNNEI. The V and J ends lost 9 bases and 8 bases, in that order; junction bases with no gene match: 14. The CDR3 loop is CASGQFGTSNDEQFF. CDR3 nucleotides: TGTGCCAGTGGACAATTCGGGACTAGCAACGATGAGCAGTTCTTC.

CDR3 nucleotide sequence: TGTGCCAGCAGTCCCGGCGTCGGCTACGAGCAGTACTTC. Protein sequence: CASSPGVGYEQYF. The rearrangement joins TRBV27 to TRBJ2-7; D is uncertain. CDR3 size: 13 residues. Germline V gene sequence: CDR1 MNHEY, CDR2 SMNVEV (reference sequence). The V end lost 5 bases, the J end lost 3 bases, and 11 bases lay between the germline ends.

Only a few counts were recorded for this clonotype. CDR3: CASSLLAAAGQPQHF. CDR3 in DNA: TGTGCCAGCAGTCTTCTAGCCGCGGCGGGTCAGCCCCAGCATTTT. V gene TRBV2 combines with J gene TRBJ1-5; the D is unclear. V shed 5 bases and J shed 6 bases, with 17 bases lying between them. In germline, CDR1 is SNHLY, CDR2 FYNNEI. This CDR3 is 15 amino acids long. Filled out from reference TRBV2 and TRBJ1-5, the complete variable domain reads EPEVTQTPSHQVTQMGQEVILRCVPISNHLYFYWYRQILGQKVEFLVSFYNNEISEKSEIFDDQFSVERPDGSNFTLKIRSTKLEDSAMYFCASSLLAAAGQPQHFGDGTRLSIL.

Many counts were recorded for this clonotype. J is TRBJ2-7 and V is TRBV27; D may be TRBD2 (5 bases). The germline V gene has CDR1 MNHEY and CDR2 SMNVEV (reference sequence). CDR3 length equals 14 residues. The V end was cut by 6 bases, the J end by 7 bases, with 19 bases between. CDR3 in amino acids: CASRVGFPGFEQYF. The CDR3 nucleotides read TGTGCCAGCAGGGTTGGCTTCCCGGGGTTTGAGCAGTACTTC.

This clonotype showed up many times. The genes are TRBV29-1 and TRBJ1-4; perhaps TRBD1 as D (5 bases). This CDR3 is built from 12 residues. The germline gives CDR1 SQVTM, CDR2 ANQGSEA. Trimming removed 5 bases from V and 3 bases from J, with 7 bases in between. In nucleotides, the CDR3 is TGCAGCGTTCGGACACCTAATGAAAAACTGTTTTTT. This encodes CSVRTPNEKLFF.

CDR3 bases: TGTGCCAGCAGTGAACGGGGGGGTGCTCAGCCCCAGCATTTT. Protein: CASSERGGAQPQHF. The V and J genes are TRBV6-1 and TRBJ1-5, with TRBD1 as a possible D gene (5 bases). The V end lost 2 bases, the J end lost 6 bases, and 11 bases lay between the germline ends. This CDR3 has 14 amino acids. The germline CDR1 and CDR2 sequences are MNHNS and SASEGT.

This clonotype was counted at least ten times. The rearrangement joins TRBV27 to TRBJ2-2, with TRBD2 matching 10 bases. The CDR3 has 16 amino acids. CDR1 is MNHEY and CDR2 is SMNVEV in the germline V gene (reference sequence). V trimming: 2 bases; J trimming: 0 bases; junction bases outside the gene matches: 0. The CDR3 region is CASSLTSGANTGELFF. The CDR3, as DNA: TGTGCCAGCAGTTTAACTAGCGGGGCGAACACCGGGGAGCTGTTTTTT.